One and the same sample provided the 10 T cell receptor beta chains below, sequenced in a study of shared clonotypes between healthy human individuals. Generated by immunoSEQ multiplex PCR, the TCRdb table keeps only in-frame clones and is missing some. The sample yields 2 million to 2.5 million clones, approximately 94% seen once. Sample: naive CD4+ T cells from PBMCs. Subset of the sample: CD45RA+ positively selected. The receptor set was obtained from a man aged 18 to 35 in good health. Some clones in this sample may be carry-over from other donors' samples.

The chain combines TRBV6-5 with TRBJ2-7; 7 nucleotides line up with TRBD2. This CDR3 contains 13 residues. The trim removed 8 bases at V and 0 bases at J, leaving 4 bases unmatched. The germline V gene encodes CDR1 MNHEY and CDR2 SVGAGI. In DNA, the CDR3 is TGTGCCAGCTGGGCGGGAGACTCCTACGAGCAGTACTTC. Its translation is CASWAGDSYEQYF.

J is TRBJ2-1 and V is TRBV7-9; 10 bases align to TRBD2. Germline CDR1 SEHNR, CDR2 FQNEAQ (reference sequence). Losses at the gene ends were 5 bases for V and 8 bases for J; bases not matched to a gene: 18. The CDR3 covers 18 residues. The CDR3 DNA follows: TGTGCCAGCAGCCCGCACAGGAGCGGGAGGGTCATGAAGGATGAGCAGTTCTTC. It specifies CASSPHRSGRVMKDEQFF. The full variable domain, completed using reference TRBV7-9 and TRBJ2-1, is DTGVSQNPRHKITKRGQNVTFRCDPISEHNRLYWYRQTLGQGPEFLTYFQNEAQLEKSRLLSDRFSAERPKGSFSTLEIQRTEQGDSAMYLCASSPHRSGRVMKDEQFFGPGTRLTVL.

The V and J genes are TRBV5-1 and TRBJ2-6; perhaps D is TRBD1 or TRBD2 (5 bases each). This CDR3 has 14 residues. CDR1 and CDR2 (germline): SGHRS, YFSETQ. Trimming removed 7 bases at V and 2 bases at J, with 10 bases between. The CDR3 is CASSEGTGANVLTF. The CDR3 coding sequence is TGCGCCAGCTCCGAGGGGACTGGGGCCAACGTCCTGACTTTC.

This chain joins TRBV28 and TRBJ2-5; 8 nucleotides match TRBD2. From germline, CDR1 is MDHEN and CDR2 SYDVKM. Losses at the gene ends were 5 bases for V and 5 bases for J; bases not matched to a gene: 10. The CDR3 is made up of 15 amino acids. CDR3 in DNA: TGTGCCAGCAGTCCCGGGAGGGTTCAGGTCGAGACCCAGTACTTC. This gives the protein CASSPGRVQVETQYF.

V is TRBV7-8 and J is TRBJ1-5; 9 bases are a match to TRBD1. Per the germline V gene, CDR1 is SGHVS and CDR2 is FQNEAQ. The CDR3 loop spans 15 amino acids. V lost 4 bases and J lost 7; bases outside the gene matches: 8. The CDR3 sequence is CASSSRDRVEQPQHF. CDR3 sequence (DNA): TGTGCCAGCAGCTCCCGGGACAGGGTCGAACAGCCCCAGCATTTT.

In nucleotides, the CDR3 is TGTGCCAGCAGTGAGCCTAGCGGGAGTGGACAAGAGACCCAGTACTTC. It is translated as CASSEPSGSGQETQYF. The chain carries TRBV25-1 and TRBJ2-5; 10 bases map to TRBD2. Germline V gene data show CDR1 as MGHDK and CDR2 as SYGVNS. This CDR3 is 16 amino acids long. V dropped 3 bases and J dropped 2; count of bases not matched to a gene: 6.

This clone was detected a few times. The rearrangement links TRBV11-2 to TRBJ2-5; 11 positions agree with TRBD1. Per germline, CDR1 SGHAT and CDR2 FQNNGV. After removal of 1 base from V and 4 bases from J, the junction contained 2 bases not matched to a gene. The CDR3 is 15 amino acids. The CDR3: CASSLAGTGGETQYF. CDR3 bases: TGTGCCAGCAGCTTAGCCGGGACAGGGGGAGAGACCCAGTACTTC.

The chain joins TRBV7-2 to TRBJ2-1; D is unclear. V was pared by 1 base and J by 15 bases, with 10 bases between. From germline, CDR1 is SGHTA and CDR2 FQGNSA. The CDR3 is 11 residues long. CDR3: CASSLDGRGFF. In DNA, the CDR3 is TGTGCCAGCAGCTTAGACGGGCGCGGGTTCTTC.

This chain links TRBV28 with TRBJ1-4; D gene ambiguous. The V end was cut by 8 bases, the J end by 0 bases, with 10 bases between. The germline V gene has CDR1 MDHEN and CDR2 SYDVKM. The CDR3 is 14 residues long. CDR3 DNA sequence: TGTGCCAGCGTCGGGATTGCAACTAATGAAAAACTGTTTTTT. This gives the protein CASVGIATNEKLFF.

J is TRBJ2-2 and V is TRBV5-1; D not resolved. CDR3 length: 20 residues. CDR1 is SGHRS, CDR2 YFSETQ, per germline. V was clipped by 0 bases and J by 0 bases, with 21 bases between them. CDR3 protein: CASSLVMGNLAHPNTGELFF. As DNA, the CDR3 is TGCGCCAGCAGCTTGGTCATGGGGAATCTCGCCCATCCGAACACCGGGGAGCTGTTTTTT. Based on the CDR3 plus reference TRBV5-1 and TRBJ2-2, the full variable domain is KAGVTQTPRYLIKTRGQQVTLSCSPISGHRSVSWYQQTPGQGLQFLFEYFSETQRNKGNFPGRFSGRQFSNSRSEMNVSTLELGDSALYLCASSLVMGNLAHPNTGELFFGEGSRLTVL.